The clone carrying this T cell receptor beta chain was counted only a few times. The entry originates in a study of blood T cell repertoires in COVID-19. Overall study: Acute-phase and convalescent COVID-19 samples originated in the United States, Italy and Spain.

In the original analysis: Estimation of nucleated cell counts relied on the amplification of reference gene primers. Assay used: immunoSEQ multiplex PCR; TCRdb lists only in-frame clones, some missing. The V and J calls and clone size are taken from that table; D and trimming were inferred from the DNA. The table records 180,000 or so clones, roughly 78% of them present only once. The length of the CDR3 is 14 residues. This receptor was obtained from a woman over 75 with active or convalescent COVID-19. Sequencing was performed on peripheral blood. This rearrangement joins TRBV21-1 to TRBJ2-1; TRBD2 is the table's D call and was not checked against the DNA. TRBV21-1 is assigned pseudogene status. CDR3 bases: TGTGCCAGCAGCGTATGGACTACGAGCAATGAGCAGTTCTTC. Translation: CASSVWTTSNEQFF.